A selection of T cell receptor beta chains follows, all from one sample in a study of T cells after yellow fever vaccination. Each CDR3 protein is one row after TCRdb ran MiXCR on the 5' RACE reads. The sample lists some 260,000 distinct CDR3 sequences; roughly 5% were seen once. The material sequenced was CD4+ T cells sorted from PBMCs, taken on the day of the yellow fever booster vaccination. The receptors come from a man aged 18 to 30 who received the YFV17D yellow fever vaccine. CDR3s include the opening cysteine and the closing phenylalanine or tryptophan. Rows may omit the clone size; those that give it use once, few, many or a size class.

v_call clone_size cdr3_aa
TRBV7-2 few CASSTDRGNTEAFF
TRBV3-1 many CASSQGMAGGLSTDTQYF
TRBV5-1 NA CASSLDSRGYGYTF
TRBV20-1 few CSARGRGGPNNEQFF
TRBV2 many CASSPLGTSYGYTF
TRBV12-3/TRBV12-4 many CASNPGEVVYNEQFF
TRBV4-2 NA CASSQDWGLSNEQFF
TRBV18 few CASTGLANTGELFF
TRBV19 NA CASSRLGGGHNEQFF
TRBV5-6 NA CASSLYGGNQPQHF
TRBV7-3 few CASSRGPNEQFF
TRBV12-3/TRBV12-4 NA CASSSTSGQGWNTGELFF
TRBV28 NA CASSETDRTTEAFF
TRBV29-1 few CSVATGPNQPQHF
TRBV12-3/TRBV12-4 few CATGRGQGYGYTF
TRBV9 many CASRRGPTDTQYF
TRBV7-9 NA CASSLGSGGWYGYTF
TRBV5-4 few CASSLTSGDGQYF
TRBV9 many CASSVGPAVSSYEQYF
TRBV5-4 many CASSRGQGASDTQYF
TRBV6-5 NA CASSDRGLTYEQYF
TRBV18 few CASSPGGGPTNYGYTF
TRBV2 few CASSEWDRGQTQYF
TRBV14 NA CASSQFLGGANVLTF
TRBV6-2/TRBV6-3 many CASSRRAAHEQFF
TRBV20-1 NA CSASKDRDTQYF
TRBV7-2 many CASLTGATMNTEAFF
TRBV6-6 few CASRPRQSSYNSPLHF
TRBV5-1 NA CASSSFRGSGELFF
TRBV10-3 many CAISSRGRSLYNEQFF
TRBV10-3 NA CAISEMRNQPQHF
TRBV7-3 NA CASSLGGPRETQYF
TRBV28 many CASSFPGGNTIYF
TRBV23-1 many CASSFRDTYSNQPQHF
TRBV7-9 NA CAISFVSGGGQETQYF
TRBV6-2/TRBV6-3 few CASREGLPDTQYF
TRBV2 few CASTGEGQGTQYF
TRBV18 many CASYELQGNTEAFF
TRBV6-4 NA CASSAQPPGETQYF